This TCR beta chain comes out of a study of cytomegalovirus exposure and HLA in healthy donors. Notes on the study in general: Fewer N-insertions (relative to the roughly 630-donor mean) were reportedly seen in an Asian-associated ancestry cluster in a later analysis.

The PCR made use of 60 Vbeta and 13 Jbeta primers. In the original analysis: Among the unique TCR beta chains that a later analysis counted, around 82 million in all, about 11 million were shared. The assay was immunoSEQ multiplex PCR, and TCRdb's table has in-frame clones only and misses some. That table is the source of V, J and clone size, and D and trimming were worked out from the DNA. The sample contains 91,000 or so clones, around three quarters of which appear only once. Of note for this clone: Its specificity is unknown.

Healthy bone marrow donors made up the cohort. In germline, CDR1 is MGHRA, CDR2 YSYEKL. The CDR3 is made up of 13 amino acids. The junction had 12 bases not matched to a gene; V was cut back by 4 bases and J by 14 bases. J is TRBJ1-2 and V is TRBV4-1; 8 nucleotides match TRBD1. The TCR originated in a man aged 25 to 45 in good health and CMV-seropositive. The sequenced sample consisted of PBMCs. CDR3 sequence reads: CASSPGDRSLGTF. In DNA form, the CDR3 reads TGCGCCAGCAGCCCAGGGGACAGGTCCTTAGGGACCTTC.